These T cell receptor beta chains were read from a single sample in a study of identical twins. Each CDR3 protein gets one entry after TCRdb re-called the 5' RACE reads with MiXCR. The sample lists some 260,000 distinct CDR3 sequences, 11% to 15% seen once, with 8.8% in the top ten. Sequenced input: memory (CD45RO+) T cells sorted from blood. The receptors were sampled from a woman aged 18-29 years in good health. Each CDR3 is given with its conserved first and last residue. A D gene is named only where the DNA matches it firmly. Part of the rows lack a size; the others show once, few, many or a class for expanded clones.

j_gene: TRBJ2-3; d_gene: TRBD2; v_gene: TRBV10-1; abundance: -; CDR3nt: TGCGCCAGTAGCTTTAGCGGGGGTAATACAGATACGCAGTATTTT; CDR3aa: CASSFSGGNTDTQYF
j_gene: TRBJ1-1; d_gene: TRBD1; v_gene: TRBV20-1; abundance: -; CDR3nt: TGCAGTGCTAGACCGTACTACATCAGGGGGCTTGGGAACACTGAAGCTTTCTTT; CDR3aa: CSARPYYIRGLGNTEAFF
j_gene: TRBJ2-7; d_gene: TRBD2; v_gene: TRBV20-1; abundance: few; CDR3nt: TGCAGTGCTAGGGGACTAGCGGGGGGGCCCTACGAGCAGTACTTC; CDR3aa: CSARGLAGGPYEQYF
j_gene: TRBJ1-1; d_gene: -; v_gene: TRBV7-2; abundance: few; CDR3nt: TGTGCCAGCAGCCCACCGGGTGCGGGGGGTTCGAACACTGAAGCTTTCTTT; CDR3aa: CASSPPGAGGSNTEAFF
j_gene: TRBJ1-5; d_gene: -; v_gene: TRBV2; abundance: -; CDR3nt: TGTGCCAGCAGTTCCCAGGGGATCAGGCAGCCCCAGCATTTT; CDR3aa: CASSSQGIRQPQHF
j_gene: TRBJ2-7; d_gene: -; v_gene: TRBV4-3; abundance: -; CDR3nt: TGCGCCAGCAGCCCCCCGCCAGAGGGCTCCTACGAGCAGTACTTC; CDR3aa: CASSPPPEGSYEQYF
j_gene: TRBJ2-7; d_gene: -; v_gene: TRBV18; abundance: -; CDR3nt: TGTGCCAGCTCAACGACAGGACTGGTGGGCTACGAGCAGTACTTC; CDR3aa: CASSTTGLVGYEQYF
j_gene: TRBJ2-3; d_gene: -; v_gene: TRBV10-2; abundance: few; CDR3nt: TGCGCCAGCTCGGAACCCCGCCGGACGCAGTATTTT; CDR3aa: CASSEPRRTQYF
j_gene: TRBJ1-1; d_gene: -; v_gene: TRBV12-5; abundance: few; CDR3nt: TGTGCTAGTGGGGAGGTGTGGGCTTTCTTT; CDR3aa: CASGEVWAFF
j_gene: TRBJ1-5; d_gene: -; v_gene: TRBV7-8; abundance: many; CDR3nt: TGTGCCAGCAGCTTAAGTCGACAGAACCACAATCAGCCCCAGCATTTT; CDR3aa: CASSLSRQNHNQPQHF
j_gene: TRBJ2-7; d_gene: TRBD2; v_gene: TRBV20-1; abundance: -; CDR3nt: TGCAGTGCTAGTGGGGGACTAGCGGGAGTAAATGGCGGGTACGAGCAGTACTTC; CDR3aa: CSASGGLAGVNGGYEQYF
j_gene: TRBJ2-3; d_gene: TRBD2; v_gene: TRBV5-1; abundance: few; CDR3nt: TGCGCCAGCAGCTTTGAATCCGAACTAGCGGGAGCTAAGGGGACGCAGTATTTT; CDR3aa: CASSFESELAGAKGTQYF
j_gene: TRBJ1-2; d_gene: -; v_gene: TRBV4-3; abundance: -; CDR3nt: TGCGCCAGCAGCCAAGAATGGTCCGGCACAGCCTATGGCTACACCTTC; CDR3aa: CASSQEWSGTAYGYTF
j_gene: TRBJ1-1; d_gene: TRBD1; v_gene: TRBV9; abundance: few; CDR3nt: TGTGCCAGCAGCGCTTCCGGGACAGGAGCTGAAGCTTTCTTT; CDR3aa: CASSASGTGAEAFF
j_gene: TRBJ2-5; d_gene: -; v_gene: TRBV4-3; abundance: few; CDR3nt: TGCGCCAGCAGCCCAGGACAGCAACAAGAGACCCAGTACTTC; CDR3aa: CASSPGQQQETQYF
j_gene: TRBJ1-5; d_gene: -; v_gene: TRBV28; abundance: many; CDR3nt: TGTGCCAGCAGTTTGGCTGGGGCTCGCCGGCCCCAGCATTTT; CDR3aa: CASSLAGARRPQHF
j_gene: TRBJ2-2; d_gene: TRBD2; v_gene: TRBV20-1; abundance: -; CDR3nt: TGCAGTGCTAACCGGGGGGTCCAGGGAACCGGGGAGCTGTTTTTT; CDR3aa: CSANRGVQGTGELFF
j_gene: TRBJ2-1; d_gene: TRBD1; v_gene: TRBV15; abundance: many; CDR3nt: TGTGCCACCAGCATCGAGACAGGGGGCTACAATGAGCAGTTCTTC; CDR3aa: CATSIETGGYNEQFF
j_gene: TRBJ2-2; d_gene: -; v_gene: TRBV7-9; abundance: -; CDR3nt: TGTGCCAGCAGCCTACGTCCAGGGGAGCTGTTTTTT; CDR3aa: CASSLRPGELFF
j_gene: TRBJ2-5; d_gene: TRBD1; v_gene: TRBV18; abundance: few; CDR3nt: TGTGCCAGCTCACTGAACAACAGGGGTCAAGAGACCCAGTACTTC; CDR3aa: CASSLNNRGQETQYF
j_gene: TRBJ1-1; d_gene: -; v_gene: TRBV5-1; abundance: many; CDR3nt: TGCGCCAGCAGCTTGAGAGGGGACACTGAAGCTTTCTTT; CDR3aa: CASSLRGDTEAFF
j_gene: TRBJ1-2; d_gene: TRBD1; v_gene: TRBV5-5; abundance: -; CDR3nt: TGTGCCAGCAGCCTAACACAGGGGGGATATGGCTACACCTTC; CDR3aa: CASSLTQGGYGYTF
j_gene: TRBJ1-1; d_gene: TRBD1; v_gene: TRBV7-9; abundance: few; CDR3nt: TGTGCCAGCAGCTTTCAGACAGGGCCAGCTAGAGCTTTCTTT; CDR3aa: CASSFQTGPARAFF
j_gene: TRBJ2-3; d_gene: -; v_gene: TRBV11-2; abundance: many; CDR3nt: TGTGCCAGCAGCTCGATACGGGGAGATACGCAGTATTTT; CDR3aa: CASSSIRGDTQYF
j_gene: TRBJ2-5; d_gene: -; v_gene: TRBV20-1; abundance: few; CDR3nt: TGCAGTGCTGCCCCAGTGGAGACCCAGTACTTC; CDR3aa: CSAAPVETQYF
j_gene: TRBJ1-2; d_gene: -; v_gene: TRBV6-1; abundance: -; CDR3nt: TGTGCCAGCAGTCTTAACGGGCAGGGACGGAGTGGCTACACCTTC; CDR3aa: CASSLNGQGRSGYTF